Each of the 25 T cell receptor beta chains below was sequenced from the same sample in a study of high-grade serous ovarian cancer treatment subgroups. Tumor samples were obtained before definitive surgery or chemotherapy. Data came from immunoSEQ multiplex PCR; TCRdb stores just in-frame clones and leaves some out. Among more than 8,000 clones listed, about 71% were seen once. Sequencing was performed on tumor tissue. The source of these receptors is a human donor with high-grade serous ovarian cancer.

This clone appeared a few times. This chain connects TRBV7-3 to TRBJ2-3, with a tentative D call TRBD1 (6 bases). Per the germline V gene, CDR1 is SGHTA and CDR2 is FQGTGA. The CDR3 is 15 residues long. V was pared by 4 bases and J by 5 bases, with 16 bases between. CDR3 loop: CASSSTGHVVDTQYF. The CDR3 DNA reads TGTGCCAGCAGCTCTACAGGGCACGTCGTAGATACGCAGTATTTT. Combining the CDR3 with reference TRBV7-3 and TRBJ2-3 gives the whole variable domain GAGVSQTPSNKVTEKGKYVELRCDPISGHTALYWYRQSLGQGPEFLIYFQGTGAADDSGLPNDRFFAVRPEGSVSTLKIQRTERGDSAVYLCASSSTGHVVDTQYFGPGTRLTVL.

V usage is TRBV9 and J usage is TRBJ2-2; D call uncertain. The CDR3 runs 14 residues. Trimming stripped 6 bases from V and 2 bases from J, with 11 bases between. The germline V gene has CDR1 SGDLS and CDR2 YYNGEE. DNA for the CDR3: TGTGCCAGCAAGCGAGAGGCCAACACCGGGGAGCTGTTTTTT. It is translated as CASKREANTGELFF.

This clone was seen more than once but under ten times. The CDR3 DNA reads TGTGCCAGCAGCAAATTTGGGGTTCCTGGGGGGCAAGAGACCCAGTACTTC. This translates into CASSKFGVPGGQETQYF. The chain recombines TRBV21-1 with TRBJ2-5; no check of the table's D call, TRBD2, against the DNA was made. TRBV21-1 is given as a pseudogene. The CDR3 covers 17 residues.

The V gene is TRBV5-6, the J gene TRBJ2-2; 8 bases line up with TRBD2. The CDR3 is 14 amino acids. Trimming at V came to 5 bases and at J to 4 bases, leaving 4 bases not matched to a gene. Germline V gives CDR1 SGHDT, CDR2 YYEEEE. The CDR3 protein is CASSPGLVTGELFF. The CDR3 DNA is TGTGCCAGCAGTCCGGGACTAGTCACCGGGGAGCTGTTTTTT.

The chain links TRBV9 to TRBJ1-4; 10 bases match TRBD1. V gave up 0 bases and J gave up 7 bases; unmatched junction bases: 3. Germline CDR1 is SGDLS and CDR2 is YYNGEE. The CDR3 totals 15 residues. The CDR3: CASSVEGTGVEKLFF. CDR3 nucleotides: TGTGCCAGCAGCGTAGAGGGGACAGGGGTTGAAAAACTGTTTTTT. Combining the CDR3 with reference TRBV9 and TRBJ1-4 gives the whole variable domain DSGVTQTPKHLITATGQRVTLRCSPRSGDLSVYWYQQSLDQGLQFLIQYYNGEERAKGNILERFSAQQFPDLHSELNLSSLELGDSALYFCASSVEGTGVEKLFFGSGTQLSVL.

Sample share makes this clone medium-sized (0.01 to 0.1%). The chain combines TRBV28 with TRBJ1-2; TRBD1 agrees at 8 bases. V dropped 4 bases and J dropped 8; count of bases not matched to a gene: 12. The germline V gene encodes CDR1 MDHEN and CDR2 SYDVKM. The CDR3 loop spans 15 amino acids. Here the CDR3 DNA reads TGTGCCAGCAGTTACCAGGGGGCGTGGGTCGGGGGCTACACCTTC. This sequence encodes CASSYQGAWVGGYTF.

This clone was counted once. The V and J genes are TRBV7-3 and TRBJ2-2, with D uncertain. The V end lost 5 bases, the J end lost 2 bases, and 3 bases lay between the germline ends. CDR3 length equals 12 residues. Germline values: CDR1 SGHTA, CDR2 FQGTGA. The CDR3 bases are TGTGCCAGCAGCCTAAACACCGGGGAGCTGTTTTTT. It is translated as CASSLNTGELFF.

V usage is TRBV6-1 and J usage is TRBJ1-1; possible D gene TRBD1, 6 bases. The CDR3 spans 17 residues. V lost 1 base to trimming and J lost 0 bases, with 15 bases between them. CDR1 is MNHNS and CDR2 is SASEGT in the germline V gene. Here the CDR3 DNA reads TGTGCCAGCAGTGAAGTAATGAAGACAGGCTTGAACACTGAAGCTTTCTTT. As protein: CASSEVMKTGLNTEAFF.

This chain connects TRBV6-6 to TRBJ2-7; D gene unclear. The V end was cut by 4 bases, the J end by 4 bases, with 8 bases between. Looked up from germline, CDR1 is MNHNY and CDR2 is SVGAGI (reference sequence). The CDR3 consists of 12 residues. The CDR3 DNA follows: TGTGCCAGCAGTTTCGGATGGTACGAGCAGTACTTC. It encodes CASSFGWYEQYF.

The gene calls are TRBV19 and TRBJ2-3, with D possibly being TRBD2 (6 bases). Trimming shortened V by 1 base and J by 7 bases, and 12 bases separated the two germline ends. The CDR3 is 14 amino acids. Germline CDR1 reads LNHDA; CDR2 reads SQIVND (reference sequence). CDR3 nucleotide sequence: TGTGCCAGTAGTATAGTGGGAGGATTGAATACGCAGTATTTT. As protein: CASSIVGGLNTQYF.

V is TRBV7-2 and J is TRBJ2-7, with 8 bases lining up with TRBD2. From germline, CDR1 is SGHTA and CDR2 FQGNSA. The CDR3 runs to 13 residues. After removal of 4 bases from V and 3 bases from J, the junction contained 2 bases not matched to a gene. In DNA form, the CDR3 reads TGTGCCAGCAGCTCGGGACTAGACTACGAGCAGTACTTC. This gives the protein CASSSGLDYEQYF.

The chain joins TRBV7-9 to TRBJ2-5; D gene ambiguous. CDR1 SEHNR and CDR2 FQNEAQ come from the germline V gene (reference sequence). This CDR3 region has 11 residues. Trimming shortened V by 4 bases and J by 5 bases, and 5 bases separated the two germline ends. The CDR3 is CASSSRETQYF. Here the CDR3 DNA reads TGTGCCAGCAGCTCCAGGGAGACCCAGTACTTC.

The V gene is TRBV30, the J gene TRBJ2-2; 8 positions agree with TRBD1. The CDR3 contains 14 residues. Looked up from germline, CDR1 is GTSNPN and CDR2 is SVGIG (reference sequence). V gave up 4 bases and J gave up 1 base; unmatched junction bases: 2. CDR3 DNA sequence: TGTGCCTGGAAGGGGACAGGGAACACCGGGGAGCTGTTTTTT. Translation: CAWKGTGNTGELFF.

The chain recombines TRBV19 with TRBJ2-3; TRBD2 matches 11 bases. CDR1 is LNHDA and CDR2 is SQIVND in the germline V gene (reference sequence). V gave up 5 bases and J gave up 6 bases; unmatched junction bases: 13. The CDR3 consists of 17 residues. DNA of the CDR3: TGTGCCAGTAGTGCTCAGCCCTTAGCGGGAGGGACGGATACGCAGTATTTT. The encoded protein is CASSAQPLAGGTDTQYF.

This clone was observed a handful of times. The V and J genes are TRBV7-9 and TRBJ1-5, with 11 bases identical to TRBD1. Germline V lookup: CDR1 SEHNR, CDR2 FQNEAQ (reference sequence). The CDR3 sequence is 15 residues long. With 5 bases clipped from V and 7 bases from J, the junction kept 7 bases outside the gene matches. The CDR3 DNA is TGTGCCAGCAGCCGGACAGGGGGCTCAGGCCAGCCCCAGCATTTT. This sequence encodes CASSRTGGSGQPQHF.

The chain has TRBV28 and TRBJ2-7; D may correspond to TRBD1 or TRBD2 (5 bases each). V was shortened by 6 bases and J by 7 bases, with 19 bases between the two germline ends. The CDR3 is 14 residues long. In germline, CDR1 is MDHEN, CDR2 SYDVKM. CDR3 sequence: CASSRGHHPGEQYF. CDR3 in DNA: TGTGCCAGCAGCCGCGGACACCATCCGGGGGAGCAGTACTTC.

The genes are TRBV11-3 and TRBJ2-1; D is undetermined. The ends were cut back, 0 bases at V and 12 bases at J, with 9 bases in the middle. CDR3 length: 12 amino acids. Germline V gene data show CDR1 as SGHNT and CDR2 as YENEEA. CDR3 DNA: TGTGCCAGCAGCTTAGAGCACCCAAGGCAGTTCTTC. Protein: CASSLEHPRQFF.

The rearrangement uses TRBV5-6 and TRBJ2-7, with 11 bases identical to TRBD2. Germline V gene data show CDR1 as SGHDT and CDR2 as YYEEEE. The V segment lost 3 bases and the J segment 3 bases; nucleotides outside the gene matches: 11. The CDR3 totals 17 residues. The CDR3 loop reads CASSSGLLAGDLYEQYF. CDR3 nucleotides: TGTGCCAGCAGCTCCGGGTTACTAGCGGGAGACCTCTACGAGCAGTACTTC.

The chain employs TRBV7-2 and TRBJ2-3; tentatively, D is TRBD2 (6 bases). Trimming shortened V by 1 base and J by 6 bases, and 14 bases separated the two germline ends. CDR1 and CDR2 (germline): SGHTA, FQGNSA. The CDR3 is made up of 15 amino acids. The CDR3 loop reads CASSLVGGAGDTQYF. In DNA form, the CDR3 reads TGTGCCAGCAGCTTAGTAGGCGGGGCCGGGGATACGCAGTATTTT.

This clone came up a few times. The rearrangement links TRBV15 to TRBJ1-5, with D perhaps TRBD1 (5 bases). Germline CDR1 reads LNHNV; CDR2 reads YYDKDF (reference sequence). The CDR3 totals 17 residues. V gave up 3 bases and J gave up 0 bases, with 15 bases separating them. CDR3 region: CATSRRAGPFSNQPQHF. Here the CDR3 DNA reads TGTGCCACCAGCAGGAGGGCGGGACCCTTTAGCAATCAGCCCCAGCATTTT. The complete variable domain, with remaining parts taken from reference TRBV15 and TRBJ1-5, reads DAMVIQNPRYQVTQFGKPVTLSCSQTLNHNVMYWYQQKSSQAPKLLFHYYDKDFNNEADTPDNFQSRRPNTSFCFLDIRSPGLGDTAMYLCATSRRAGPFSNQPQHFGDGTRLSIL.

The DNA of the CDR3 is TGTGCCAGCAGCAATAATGTGGGGGTAGGCATAAGCTCTGGGGCCAACGTCCTGACTTTC. Its translation is CASSNNVGVGISSGANVLTF. The chain is built from TRBV9 and TRBJ2-6; D possibly uses TRBD1 or TRBD2 (5 bases each). CDR1 is SGDLS, CDR2 YYNGEE, per germline. V was trimmed by 4 bases and J by 0 bases, leaving 23 bases between them. The CDR3 has 20 residues. Combining the CDR3 with reference TRBV9 and TRBJ2-6 gives the whole variable domain DSGVTQTPKHLITATGQRVTLRCSPRSGDLSVYWYQQSLDQGLQFLIQYYNGEERAKGNILERFSAQQFPDLHSELNLSSLELGDSALYFCASSNNVGVGISSGANVLTFGAGSRLTVL.

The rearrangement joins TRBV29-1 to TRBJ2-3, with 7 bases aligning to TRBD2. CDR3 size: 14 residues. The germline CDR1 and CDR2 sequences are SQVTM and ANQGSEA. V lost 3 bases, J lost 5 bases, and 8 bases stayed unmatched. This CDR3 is CSVEPGTTGDTQYF. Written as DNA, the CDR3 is TGCAGCGTTGAGCCTGGGACTACCGGAGATACGCAGTATTTT.

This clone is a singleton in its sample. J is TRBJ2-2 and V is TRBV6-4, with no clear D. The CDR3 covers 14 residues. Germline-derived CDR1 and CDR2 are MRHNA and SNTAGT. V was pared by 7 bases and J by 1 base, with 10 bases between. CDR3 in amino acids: CASKSIGNTGELFF. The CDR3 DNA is TGTGCCAGCAAGAGTATAGGGAACACCGGGGAGCTGTTTTTT.

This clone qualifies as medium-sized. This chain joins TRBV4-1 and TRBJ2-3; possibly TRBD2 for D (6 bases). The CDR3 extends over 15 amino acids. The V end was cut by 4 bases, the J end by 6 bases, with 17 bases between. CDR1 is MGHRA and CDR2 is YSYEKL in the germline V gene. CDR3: CASSPKPGEGDTQYF. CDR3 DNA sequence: TGCGCCAGCAGCCCCAAGCCGGGAGAGGGGGATACGCAGTATTTT.

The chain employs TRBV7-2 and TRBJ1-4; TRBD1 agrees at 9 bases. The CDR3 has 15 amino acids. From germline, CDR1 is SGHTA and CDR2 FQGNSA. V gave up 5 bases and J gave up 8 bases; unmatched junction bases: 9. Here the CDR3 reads CASSTQTGGREKLFF. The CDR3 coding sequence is TGTGCCAGCAGCACCCAGACAGGGGGGCGAGAAAAACTGTTTTTT.